These 27 T cell receptor beta chains were sequenced from one sample in a study of OX40 agonist ivuxolimab in advanced cancers. The table came from immunoSEQ multiplex PCR; TCRdb's copy has only in-frame clones and leaves some out. Here the sample spans 32,000 or so clones, 75% to 85% being singletons. The source material was CD4+ or CD8+ T cells sorted from blood, sampled in a trial of the OX40 agonist ivuxolimab. The receptor source for this set is an adult with an advanced solid tumor such as melanoma, head and neck, liver or kidney cancer.

The chain recombines TRBV15 with TRBJ1-5, with 9 bases identical to TRBD1. This CDR3 comprises 18 residues. The germline gives CDR1 LNHNV, CDR2 YYDKDF (reference sequence). V was clipped by 1 base and J by 0 bases; unmatched bases: 7. The CDR3 bases are TGTGCCACCAGCAGAGCCTCGGGACAGGGCTATAGCAATCAGCCCCAGCATTTT. Translating gives CATSRASGQGYSNQPQHF.

CDR3 nucleotides: TGCGCCAGCAGCCAATGGGTGAACACTGAAGCTTTCTTT. Translated, it gives CASSQWVNTEAFF. This chain joins TRBV4-1 and TRBJ1-1; D remains unclear. The V gene lost 2 bases and the J gene lost 0 bases, with 4 bases spanning the gap. The CDR3 loop spans 13 amino acids. The V gene's germline CDR1 is MGHRA and CDR2 YSYEKL.

The chain links TRBV7-2 to TRBJ2-1; the D call may be TRBD1 or TRBD2 (6 bases each). The CDR3 sequence is 16 residues long. Germline V gene lookup returns CDR1 SGHTA and CDR2 FQGNSA. Trimming removed 3 bases from V and 7 bases from J, with 19 bases in between. The CDR3 coding sequence is TGTGCCAGCAGCTTCGTCAGGGGAAGGAGGGAGAATGAGCAGTTCTTC. Its protein product is CASSFVRGRRENEQFF.

The chain has TRBV11-2 and TRBJ2-7, with unresolved D. CDR1 is SGHAT, CDR2 FQNNGV, per germline. This CDR3 spans 11 amino acids. Between the trimmed V and J ends, which lost 2 bases and 3 bases, there was a span of 2 bases. The CDR3 bases are TGTGCCAGCAGCTTACACTACGAGCAGTACTTC. It yields the protein CASSLHYEQYF.

A single count supports this clone. This chain joins TRBV28 and TRBJ1-5; TRBD1 agrees at 8 bases. The CDR3 loop spans 14 amino acids. The V gene end was trimmed by 6 bases and the J gene end by 2 bases; junction bases not matched to a gene: 3. Looked up from germline, CDR1 is MDHEN and CDR2 is SYDVKM. The CDR3 DNA sequence: TGTGCCAGCAGCCCAGGGGGCGGCAATCAGCCCCAGCATTTT. This encodes CASSPGGGNQPQHF.

This rearrangement joins TRBV18 to TRBJ1-2; D may be TRBD1 (5 bases). The CDR3 totals 13 residues. V was clipped by 6 bases and J by 2 bases, with 10 bases between them. CDR1 is KGHSH and CDR2 is LQKENI in the germline V gene. CDR3 nucleotide sequence: TGTGCCAGCTCCGTTCGGGGGAACTATGGCTACACCTTC. This translates into CASSVRGNYGYTF.

This rearrangement joins TRBV19 to TRBJ2-7, with D perhaps matching TRBD1 (6 bases). The CDR3 is made up of 11 amino acids. With 6 bases removed from V and 6 bases from J, the gap between germline ends came to 9 bases. Germline lookup yields CDR1 LNHDA and CDR2 SQIVND (reference sequence). The CDR3 DNA follows: TGTGCCAGTAGCCAGGGGAGCGAGCAGTACTTC. Protein sequence: CASSQGSEQYF.

The chain links TRBV7-9 to TRBJ2-3; TRBD2 agrees at 7 bases. Looked up from germline, CDR1 is SEHNR and CDR2 is FQNEAQ (reference sequence). V dropped 1 base and J dropped 4; count of bases not matched to a gene: 11. CDR3 length equals 17 residues. The CDR3 is CASSLESGLVSPDTQYF. The DNA for the CDR3 is TGTGCCAGCAGCTTAGAGTCAGGACTAGTCTCCCCAGATACGCAGTATTTT.

This chain connects TRBV5-5 to TRBJ2-7; D gene unclear. This CDR3 is 12 amino acids long. The germline gives CDR1 SGHKS, CDR2 YYEKEE (reference sequence). The V and J ends lost 5 bases and 7 bases respectively, with 13 bases between them. The CDR3 DNA follows: TGTGCCAGCAGTTACCTTGCCGGGGAGCAGTACTTC. Translating it yields CASSYLAGEQYF.

V gene TRBV5-6 combines with J gene TRBJ1-1; possible D gene TRBD1, 5 bases. Germline-derived CDR1 and CDR2 are SGHDT and YYEEEE. V gave up 4 bases and J gave up 7 bases, with 17 bases separating them. This CDR3 contains 14 residues. CDR3 amino acids: CASSIWGLGIEAFF. CDR3 coding DNA: TGTGCCAGCAGCATATGGGGACTCGGAATTGAAGCTTTCTTT.

This clone was found a few times. The J gene is TRBJ1-5, the V gene TRBV7-9, with TRBD1 as a possible D gene (5 bases). Between the trimmed V and J ends, which lost 2 bases and 0 bases, there was a span of 8 bases. The CDR3 contains 15 residues. Germline lookup yields CDR1 SEHNR and CDR2 FQNEAQ (reference sequence). CDR3 sequence reads: CASSLSGNSNQPQHF. The CDR3 DNA sequence: TGTGCCAGCAGCTTATCAGGGAATAGCAATCAGCCCCAGCATTTT.

V gene TRBV5-5 combines with J gene TRBJ2-3; the D gene is possibly TRBD2 (6 bases). Trimming cost V 6 bases and J 9 bases, with 17 bases left between them. This CDR3 comprises 13 residues. CDR1 is SGHKS and CDR2 is YYEKEE in the germline V gene (reference sequence). In nucleotides, the CDR3 is TGTGCCAGCACCAAACCCCCGGGGGACACGCAGTATTTT. This codes for CASTKPPGDTQYF.

V and J are TRBV19 and TRBJ2-6; no definite D call. This CDR3 has 12 amino acids. Germline assignment: CDR1 LNHDA and CDR2 SQIVND (reference sequence). Trimming cost V 5 bases and J 3 bases, with 2 bases left between them. This chain's CDR3 is CASSYGANVLTF. The CDR3 coding sequence is TGTGCCAGTAGTTATGGGGCCAACGTCCTGACTTTC. Full variable domain (remainder filled in from reference TRBV19 and TRBJ2-6): DGGITQSPKYLFRKEGQNVTLSCEQNLNHDAMYWYRQDPGQGLRLIYYSQIVNDFQKGDIAEGYSVSREKKESFPLTVTSAQKNPTAFYLCASSYGANVLTFGAGSRLTVL.

This chain connects TRBV27 to TRBJ1-6, with D perhaps matching TRBD1 (5 bases). The V end was cut by 2 bases, the J end by 6 bases, with 14 bases between. This CDR3 is built from 16 residues. Germline assignment: CDR1 MNHEY and CDR2 SMNVEV (reference sequence). The CDR3 region is CASSLRQGPINSPLHF. CDR3 nucleotide sequence: TGTGCCAGCAGTTTACGTCAGGGTCCTATTAATTCACCCCTCCACTTT.

The rearrangement uses TRBV27 and TRBJ1-2; D unclear. This CDR3 is 10 amino acids long. Trimming took 6 bases from V and 5 from J, leaving 4 bases between them. Germline loops: CDR1 MNHEY, CDR2 SMNVEV (reference sequence). The CDR3 reads CASSPYGYTF. CDR3 nucleotide sequence: TGTGCCAGCAGCCCGTATGGCTACACCTTC.

The rearrangement links TRBV14 to TRBJ1-2; no clear D gene. Per the germline V gene, CDR1 is SGHDN and CDR2 is FVKESK. Trimming left V 2 bases short and J 3 bases short, with 7 bases between. CDR3 length: 13 residues. As DNA, the CDR3 is TGTGCCAGCAGCCAAAGGAGGGACTATGGCTACACCTTC. This codes for CASSQRRDYGYTF.

The V gene is TRBV5-1, the J gene TRBJ2-1, with a tentative D call TRBD1 (5 bases). This CDR3 region has 12 residues. Germline assignment: CDR1 SGHRS and CDR2 YFSETQ. Trimming left V 0 bases short and J 7 bases short, with 5 bases between. The DNA of the CDR3 is TGCGCCAGCAGCTTGGAGGGGAATGAGCAGTTCTTC. Amino acid sequence: CASSLEGNEQFF.

This clone has only one observation. This chain connects TRBV6-6 to TRBJ1-4; D is possibly TRBD1 (6 bases). The CDR3 is 16 residues long. Germline V lookup: CDR1 MNHNY, CDR2 SVGAGI (reference sequence). V was shortened by 3 bases and J by 7 bases, with 18 bases between the two germline ends. The DNA for the CDR3 is TGTGCCAGCAGTTATGGTCGTGGGGGGGCTGGTGAAAAACTGTTTTTT. This codes for CASSYGRGGAGEKLFF.

V is TRBV2 and J is TRBJ1-1; 8 bases map to TRBD1. Germline V CDR1 and CDR2: SNHLY, FYNNEI. V lost 6 bases to trimming and J lost 7 bases; unmatched junction nucleotides: 7. CDR3 length: 13 residues. The CDR3 bases are TGTGCCAGCAGGCAGGGGGCGCGAGGTGAAGCTTTCTTT. This sequence encodes CASRQGARGEAFF.

This sequence joins TRBV6-5 and TRBJ2-3; no clear D. The length of the CDR3 is 16 residues. In germline, CDR1 is MNHEY, CDR2 SVGAGI. V dropped 0 bases and J dropped 0 bases, with 10 bases sitting between them. The CDR3 here is CASSYSLADSTDTQYF. CDR3 nucleotide sequence: TGTGCCAGCAGTTACTCTCTGGCGGACAGCACAGATACGCAGTATTTT.

V gene TRBV6-5 combines with J gene TRBJ2-3, with D maybe TRBD2 (6 bases). V shed 6 bases and J shed 2 bases, with 12 bases lying between them. The germline gives CDR1 MNHEY, CDR2 SVGAGI. The CDR3 spans 14 residues. This chain's CDR3 is CASSQREVTDTQYF. CDR3 nucleotide sequence: TGTGCCAGCAGCCAGAGGGAGGTCACAGATACGCAGTATTTT.

The chain couples TRBV14 to TRBJ2-3; D uncertain. Trimming took off 6 bases at V and 1 base at J, with 8 bases between the two ends. This CDR3 comprises 13 residues. The germline V gene has CDR1 SGHDN and CDR2 FVKESK. CDR3: CASRWQRTDTQYF. CDR3 coding DNA: TGTGCCAGCAGATGGCAGCGCACAGATACGCAGTATTTT.

In this sample, this clone turned up a few times. The rearrangement uses TRBV28 and TRBJ2-7; D is undetermined. This CDR3 is 12 amino acids long. Trimming took 2 bases from V and 3 from J, leaving 5 bases between them. CDR1 is MDHEN and CDR2 is SYDVKM in the germline V gene. The CDR3 sequence: CASSLADYEQYF. DNA of the CDR3: TGTGCCAGCAGTTTAGCGGACTACGAGCAGTACTTC. Complete variable domain (other parts from reference TRBV28 and TRBJ2-7): DVKVTQSSRYLVKRTGEKVFLECVQDMDHENMFWYRQDPGLGLRLIYFSYDVKMKEKGDIPEGYSVSREKKERFSLILESASTNQTSMYLCASSLADYEQYFGPGTRLTVT.

The J gene is TRBJ1-2, the V gene TRBV5-6; 9 bases agree with TRBD1. The V gene end was trimmed by 3 bases and the J gene end by 12 bases; junction bases not matched to a gene: 6. The CDR3 length is 12 residues. The V gene's germline CDR1 is SGHDT and CDR2 YYEEEE. In nucleotides, the CDR3 is TGTGCCAGCAGCTACAGGGGGCGGTCTGACACCTTC. Translated: CASSYRGRSDTF. The full variable domain, with the rest looked up from reference TRBV5-6 and TRBJ1-2, is DAGVTQSPTHLIKTRGQQVTLRCSPKSGHDTVSWYQQALGQGPQFIFQYYEEEERQRGNFPDRFSGHQFPNYSSELNVNALLLGDSALYLCASSYRGRSDTFGSGTRLTVV.

The sample holds a few counts of this clone. V is TRBV5-5 and J is TRBJ2-3; 7 bases match TRBD2. The CDR3 runs to 15 residues. V was clipped by 4 bases and J by 3 bases; unmatched bases: 8. CDR1 is SGHKS, CDR2 YYEKEE, per germline (reference sequence). The CDR3 protein is CASSTRWEGTDTQYF. Written as DNA, the CDR3 is TGTGCCAGCAGCACCCGCTGGGAGGGGACAGATACGCAGTATTTT.

The V and J genes are TRBV6-5 and TRBJ1-4, with D perhaps matching TRBD1 (6 bases). CDR1 and CDR2 from the germline V gene are MNHEY and SVGAGI. CDR3 size: 15 residues. The V gene lost 6 bases and the J gene lost 7 bases, with 18 bases spanning the gap. The DNA of the CDR3 is TGTGCCAGCAGGTCCGGGGGCTCAGACGGTGAAAAACTGTTTTTT. Its translation: CASRSGGSDGEKLFF.

The chain carries TRBV9 and TRBJ1-6, with 7 positions matching TRBD1. The junction had 1 base not matched to a gene; V was cut back by 0 bases and J by 7 bases. Germline CDR1 is SGDLS and CDR2 is YYNGEE. The CDR3 is 14 residues long. CDR3 in DNA: TGTGCCAGCAGCGTAGGACAGGGAAATTCACCCCTCCACTTT. This translates into CASSVGQGNSPLHF.